These 15 T cell receptor beta chains share one sample of origin, sequenced in a study of early stage breast cancer tumors. Generated by immunoSEQ multiplex PCR, the TCRdb table keeps only in-frame clones and is missing some. This sample has over 7,000 clones, with roughly 77% found just once. The sample consisted of normal breast tissue next to the tumor. These receptors originate from a person aged 55 to 70 with breast cancer.

J is TRBJ1-3 and V is TRBV9; possibly TRBD1 for D (5 bases). CDR1 and CDR2 (germline): SGDLS, YYNGEE. The CDR3 consists of 14 residues. The germline V and J ends were trimmed by 6 bases and 2 bases, with 12 bases remaining between them. This CDR3 reads CASNSGNAGNTIYF. The CDR3 bases are TGTGCCAGCAACTCAGGGAACGCTGGAAACACCATATATTTT.

The CDR3 spells CASKRDRGYEQFF. The CDR3 DNA reads as TGTGCCTCCAAGAGGGACAGGGGGTATGAGCAGTTCTTC. This chain uses TRBV19 with TRBJ2-1; 11 positions agree with TRBD1. This CDR3 spans 13 amino acids. The junction had 8 bases not matched to a gene; V was cut back by 11 bases and J by 8 bases. The germline V gene encodes CDR1 LNHDA and CDR2 SQIVND (reference sequence).

V and J are TRBV11-2 and TRBJ2-1; 13 bases match TRBD2. Trimming removed 3 bases from V and 7 bases from J; junction bases left unmatched: 6. Germline CDR1 SGHAT, CDR2 FQNNGV. The CDR3 is made up of 16 amino acids. CDR3 DNA sequence: TGTGCCAGCAGCTTTACTAGCGGGGGGGCCGTTAATGAGCAGTTCTTC. It encodes CASSFTSGGAVNEQFF.

This rearrangement joins TRBV29-1 to TRBJ2-7; 9 bases are shared with TRBD1. Trimming took 0 bases from V and 3 from J; bases not matched to a gene: 9. Germline V gene data show CDR1 as SQVTM and CDR2 as ANQGSEA. The length of the CDR3 is 16 residues. The CDR3 DNA sequence: TGCAGCGTTGAAGATCCAGCGGGACAGGGCTACTACGAGCAGTACTTC. It encodes CSVEDPAGQGYYEQYF.

CDR3 in amino acids: CASSRDVHRGNEQYF. The CDR3 DNA is TGTGCCAGCAGCAGAGACGTACACAGGGGCAACGAGCAGTACTTC. The chain has TRBV21-1 and TRBJ2-7; the table's D call of TRBD1 was not tested on the DNA. TRBV21-1 is classified as a pseudogene. CDR3 length: 15 amino acids.

The chain is built from TRBV28 and TRBJ1-5; D not resolved. V lost 6 bases to trimming and J lost 6 bases, with 15 bases between them. The CDR3 is made up of 14 amino acids. The germline V gene has CDR1 MDHEN and CDR2 SYDVKM. The CDR3 sequence: CASRPPGGIQPQHF. Here the CDR3 DNA reads TGTGCCAGCAGACCACCAGGCGGGATTCAGCCCCAGCATTTT.

The chain joins TRBV6-5 to TRBJ1-2; TRBD1 matches 11 bases. J was trimmed by 7 bases and V by 4 bases; bases with no gene match: 5. Germline V gives CDR1 MNHEY, CDR2 SVGAGI. The CDR3 contains 14 residues. The CDR3 protein is CASSFGQGAAGYTF. For the CDR3, the DNA is TGTGCCAGCAGTTTTGGACAGGGGGCGGCTGGCTACACCTTC.

This clone was seen more than once but under ten times. V usage is TRBV7-9 and J usage is TRBJ2-1; the match to TRBD2 covers 8 bases. Germline V lookup: CDR1 SEHNR, CDR2 FQNEAQ (reference sequence). The CDR3 totals 15 residues. With 3 bases clipped from V and 10 bases from J, the junction kept 11 bases outside the gene matches. The chain's CDR3 is CASSFGGGLAWEQFF. The DNA of the CDR3 is TGTGCCAGCAGCTTCGGCGGGGGGCTGGCGTGGGAGCAGTTCTTC.

The V call is TRBV5-6, the J call TRBJ2-1; 9 bases align to TRBD2. The CDR3 has 16 residues. Losses at the gene ends were 2 bases for V and 4 bases for J; bases not matched to a gene: 7. Looked up from germline, CDR1 is SGHDT and CDR2 is YYEEEE. Here the CDR3 reads CASSFLGGRAYNEQFF. CDR3 nucleotide sequence: TGTGCCAGCAGCTTCCTGGGCGGGAGGGCTTACAATGAGCAGTTCTTC. Combining the CDR3 with reference TRBV5-6 and TRBJ2-1 gives the whole variable domain DAGVTQSPTHLIKTRGQQVTLRCSPKSGHDTVSWYQQALGQGPQFIFQYYEEEERQRGNFPDRFSGHQFPNYSSELNVNALLLGDSALYLCASSFLGGRAYNEQFFGPGTRLTVL.

The rearrangement joins TRBV11-2 to TRBJ1-2, with D tentatively TRBD1 (6 bases). V shed 3 bases and J shed 8 bases, with 25 bases lying between them. Germline CDR1 is SGHAT and CDR2 is FQNNGV. This CDR3 is built from 17 residues. This chain's CDR3 is CASSFVGGAGVGGGYTF. The CDR3 nucleotides read TGTGCCAGCAGCTTTGTCGGGGGGGCAGGGGTCGGAGGAGGCTACACCTTC.

The rearrangement joins TRBV9 to TRBJ1-1; TRBD1 is a possible D gene (6 bases). Germline CDR1 reads SGDLS; CDR2 reads YYNGEE. Trimming stripped 4 bases from V and 3 bases from J, with 10 bases between. There are 13 residues in the CDR3. In nucleotides, the CDR3 is TGTGCCAGCAGCTCCGAGGGGGACACTGAAGCTTTCTTT. Translating it yields CASSSEGDTEAFF.

The chain couples TRBV28 to TRBJ1-5; perhaps TRBD1 as D (5 bases). Germline lookup yields CDR1 MDHEN and CDR2 SYDVKM. Trimming stripped 1 base from V and 7 bases from J, with 14 bases between. This CDR3 has 15 amino acids. In DNA, the CDR3 is TGTGCCAGCAGTTTATATCTCGGAAGGGGCCAGCCCCAGCATTTT. This encodes CASSLYLGRGQPQHF. The variable domain in full, completed from reference TRBV28 and TRBJ1-5, reads DVKVTQSSRYLVKRTGEKVFLECVQDMDHENMFWYRQDPGLGLRLIYFSYDVKMKEKGDIPEGYSVSREKKERFSLILESASTNQTSMYLCASSLYLGRGQPQHFGDGTRLSIL.

In its sample, this clone was seen once. The chain employs TRBV9 and TRBJ2-1; D not resolved. V was clipped by 3 bases and J by 5 bases, with 12 bases between them. CDR3 length: 14 residues. Germline V gene sequence: CDR1 SGDLS, CDR2 YYNGEE. CDR3 sequence (DNA): TGTGCCAGCAGCGACAGTAATAACGACAATGAGCAGTTCTTC. Its translation is CASSDSNNDNEQFF.

This chain links TRBV10-3 with TRBJ2-1; D not resolved. CDR3 length: 11 amino acids. The germline V gene has CDR1 ENHRY and CDR2 SYGVKD. Between the trimmed V and J ends, which lost 4 bases and 7 bases, there was a span of 5 bases. For the CDR3, the DNA is TGTGCCATCAGTGTGTCGAATGAGCAGTTCTTC. Translation: CAISVSNEQFF.

This clone was observed a few times. This chain uses TRBV19 with TRBJ1-1, with TRBD1 as a possible D gene (6 bases). V shed 2 bases and J shed 6 bases, with 16 bases lying between them. CDR1 is LNHDA, CDR2 SQIVND, per germline (reference sequence). The CDR3 is 15 amino acids. The CDR3 coding sequence is TGTGCCAGTAGTATATCTTTAACACCAGGGGCTGAAGCTTTCTTT. Its translation: CASSISLTPGAEAFF.